This T cell receptor beta chain was captured in a study of T cell responses to AZD1222 COVID-19 vaccine. Only in-frame clones appear in the TCRdb table, and some are missing; sequencing was by immunoSEQ multiplex PCR. The sample gives around 270,000 clones, 90% to 95% of which show up once; approximately 0.52% is in the top ten. V lost 3 bases to trimming and J lost 5 bases; unmatched junction nucleotides: 6. This CDR3 contains 15 residues. Germline CDR1 is DFQATT and CDR2 is SNEGSKA (reference sequence). As for this clone: Its antigen remains unidentified.

Pooled in the analysis were second doses at about 4 or about 12 weeks. The study, taken as a whole, reports: Donors were chiefly white British, with a greater number of females, and clonal diversity was perhaps underestimated.

The TCR sequence derives from an adult who received the AZD1222 COVID-19 vaccine. V and J are TRBV20-1 and TRBJ2-1; 11 bases match TRBD2. Sequencing used peripheral blood, obtained 28 days after the second AZD1222 dose. DNA for the CDR3: TGCAGTGCTAGTGAAGGGACTAGCGGAGACAATGAGCAGTTCTTC. Its translation: CSASEGTSGDNEQFF.